This T cell receptor (beta chain) was identified during a study of beta chain features in type 1 diabetes. Study summary: In age, gender and cell yields, patients were similar to healthy donors.

The CDR3 totals 12 residues. CDR1 is SGHRS, CDR2 YFSETQ, per germline. V was pared by 5 bases and J by 7 bases, with 12 bases between. Findings and limits, study-wide: When VDJ junctions were examined, type 1 diabetes patients showed fewer insertions and more deletions.

Each of the CD4+ naive, central memory, regulatory and stem cell-like memory populations was sorted via CD45RO/CCR7/CD25/CD127/CD95/CD27. Note on this clone: The antigen is undetermined.

All of the isolated RNA was reverse transcribed, so expressed TCRB transcripts were sequenced. The assay was immunoSEQ multiplex PCR, and TCRdb's table has in-frame clones only and misses some. Of roughly 250,000 clones in the sample, more than 65% were seen once. This sequence joins TRBV5-1 and TRBJ1-1; D gene ambiguous. The sequenced sample was naive CD4+ T cells from blood. The receptor was isolated from a man aged 25-45 years in good health. In nucleotides, the CDR3 is TGCGCCAGCAGTTTATCGCACCTTGAAGCTTTCTTT. This gives the protein CASSLSHLEAFF.